The next 21 T cell receptor beta chains were all read from a single sample in a study of blood T cells in healthy people across ages. A second PCR of roughly 6 to 12 cycles used a sample-barcoded 5' primer and a J-beta primer mix. One entry per CDR3 protein results from TCRdb running MiXCR on the 5' RACE reads. This table has 700,000 or so distinct CDR3 sequences, 40% to 45% appearing once. The sample was blood. The receptors come from a man at least 80 years old in good health.

This clonotype has at least ten counts. The gene calls are TRBV12-5 and TRBJ1-2; the match to TRBD1 covers 10 bases. The CDR3 is 16 residues long. V was clipped by 3 bases and J by 4 bases; unmatched bases: 8. CDR1 is LGHNT and CDR2 is FRNRAP in the germline V gene. CDR3 in DNA: TGTGCTAGTGGTTTAACCTCGACAGGGGGCACCTATGGCTACACCTTC. Amino acid sequence: CASGLTSTGGTYGYTF.

This clonotype was observed a handful of times. The chain employs TRBV6-2 or TRBV6-3 and TRBJ2-7, with D perhaps TRBD1 (6 bases). The CDR3 covers 14 residues. The V gene's germline CDR1 is MNHEY and CDR2 SVGEGT. The V end was cut by 6 bases, the J end by 5 bases, with 17 bases between. The CDR3 protein is CASSRQGKRDEQYF. Written as DNA, the CDR3 is TGTGCCAGCAGCCGCCAGGGGAAACGGGACGAGCAGTACTTC.

J is TRBJ1-2 and V is TRBV7-8; a weak D match, TRBD1 (5 bases). The CDR3 length is 13 residues. V shed 5 bases and J shed 6 bases, with 13 bases lying between them. Germline assignment: CDR1 SGHVS and CDR2 FQNEAQ. DNA for the CDR3: TGTGCCAGCAGCGTAGGCAGGGCTAATGGCTACACCTTC. Translating it yields CASSVGRANGYTF.

This clonotype was counted between two and nine times. V is TRBV5-1 and J is TRBJ2-5; the match to TRBD2 covers 8 bases. The CDR3 sequence is 14 residues long. Looked up from germline, CDR1 is SGHRS and CDR2 is YFSETQ. With V trimmed by 4 bases and J by 5 bases, 7 bases remained unmatched. CDR3 coding DNA: TGCGCCAGCAGCGCGGGGGGCCAGCACGAGACCCAGTACTTC. This encodes CASSAGGQHETQYF.

Details on this clonotype: Being one base from a much bigger clone, this may be a read error. The CDR3 DNA follows: TGTGCCAGCAGCCAAGGAGACAGTCTCTATGGCTACACCTTC. Protein sequence: CASSQGDSLYGYTF. This sequence joins TRBV4-2 and TRBJ1-2; possible D gene TRBD1, 5 bases. This CDR3 contains 14 residues. Trimming cost V 1 base and J 4 bases, with 10 bases left between them. Germline V lookup: CDR1 LGHNA, CDR2 YNFKEQ.

Remarks on this clonotype: A junction boundary mismatches the germline segment, possibly from a read error. The rearrangement joins TRBV20-1 to TRBJ2-1; 8 nucleotides line up with TRBD2. The end of the DNA is better explained by TRBJ2-7, so the J call may be wrong. CDR1 is DFQATT, CDR2 SNEGSKA, per germline (reference sequence). CDR3 size: 14 residues. CDR3: CSVPTSANYNEQYF. The CDR3 DNA sequence: TGTAGTGTGCCGACTAGCGCTAACTACAATGAGCAGTACTTC.

This chain links TRBV4-3 with TRBJ1-4; possibly TRBD1 for D (5 bases). The CDR3 runs 13 residues. The germline V and J ends were trimmed by 10 bases and 5 bases, with 14 bases remaining between them. Germline V gene data show CDR1 as LGHNA and CDR2 as YSLEER. Written as DNA, the CDR3 is TGCGCCAATGCCCGGGACCGAAATGAAAAACTGTTTTTT. It yields the protein CANARDRNEKLFF.

J is TRBJ2-1 and V is TRBV6-5; either TRBD1 or TRBD2 may fit D (5 bases each). The J call may not be correct, given that the DNA end is closer to TRBJ2-7. Germline CDR1 and CDR2: MNHEY and SVGAGI. CDR3 length: 13 residues. CDR3 amino acids: CASRQDSYNEQYF. CDR3 bases: TGTGCCAGCAGACAGGACTCCTACAATGAGCAGTACTTC.

Comments on this clonotype: One end of the junction is discordant with germline, which a read error may explain. This sequence joins TRBV5-1 and TRBJ2-5, with D perhaps TRBD1 (5 bases). Gene TRBJ2-7 matches the end of the DNA better, so the J call may be wrong. The CDR3 length is 12 residues. Germline V CDR1 and CDR2: SGHRS, YFSETQ. The DNA for the CDR3 is TGCGTCAGCAGTGAACAGGTTTACGAGCAGTACTTC. This translates into CVSSEQVYEQYF.

V usage is TRBV2 and J usage is TRBJ2-3, with 7 bases that match TRBD2. V trimming: 7 bases; J trimming: 7 bases; junction bases outside the gene matches: 11. This CDR3 is built from 14 residues. The germline V gene encodes CDR1 SNHLY and CDR2 FYNNEI. DNA of the CDR3: TGTGCCAGCATTGTTAGAGCGGGGCTTAATACGCAGTATTTT. This encodes CASIVRAGLNTQYF.

This clonotype occurred a few times. The chain combines TRBV7-2 with TRBJ2-5, with a possible D match to TRBD2 (6 bases). Trimming shortened V by 5 bases and J by 1 base, and 14 bases separated the two germline ends. Germline V CDR1 and CDR2: SGHTA, FQGNSA. This CDR3 has 15 amino acids. CDR3 sequence: CASSPARTIQETQYF. DNA of the CDR3: TGTGCCAGCAGCCCCGCCCGGACTATCCAAGAGACCCAGTACTTC.

This clonotype was seen repeatedly, ten times or more. The chain recombines TRBV7-9 with TRBJ2-5; D gene unclear. The V gene's germline CDR1 is SEHNR and CDR2 FQNEAQ (reference sequence). The CDR3 is 11 residues long. Trimming pared 8 bases from V and 6 bases from J, leaving 10 bases between. DNA for the CDR3: TGTGCCAGCGGATCAGTGAAGACCCAGTACTTC. Translation: CASGSVKTQYF.

This clonotype was found a few times. The rearrangement joins TRBV9 to TRBJ2-1; 14 bases line up with TRBD2. V shed 4 bases, J shed 7 bases, and the junction held 4 bases outside the gene matches. The CDR3 runs 15 residues. Germline V gives CDR1 SGDLS, CDR2 YYNGEE. CDR3 protein: CASSTTSGRANEQFF. The CDR3 DNA reads as TGTGCCAGCAGCACGACTAGCGGGAGGGCTAATGAGCAGTTCTTC.

This rearrangement joins TRBV20-1 to TRBJ2-3; 10 bases match TRBD2. From germline, CDR1 is DFQATT and CDR2 SNEGSKA (reference sequence). The junction had 7 bases not matched to a gene; V was cut back by 4 bases and J by 6 bases. The CDR3 contains 14 residues. The CDR3 is CSATWTSGGDTQYF. CDR3 coding DNA: TGCAGTGCTACCTGGACTAGCGGTGGGGATACGCAGTATTTT.

This chain uses TRBV6-1 with TRBJ2-5; D remains ambiguous. Germline values: CDR1 MNHNS, CDR2 SASEGT. CDR3 length equals 12 residues. The V and J ends lost 6 bases and 5 bases respectively, with 10 bases between them. CDR3 sequence: CASRPVGETQYF. For the CDR3, the DNA is TGTGCCAGCAGGCCGGTGGGGGAGACCCAGTACTTC.

The chain employs TRBV6-1 and TRBJ2-7, with 7 nucleotides matching TRBD1. The tail of the sequence fits TRBJ2-5 better, so the J call may be wrong. The length of the CDR3 is 13 residues. Germline values: CDR1 MNHNS, CDR2 SASEGT. CDR3 sequence reads: CASTGTVWETQYF. CDR3 coding DNA: TGTGCCAGCACCGGGACAGTGTGGGAGACCCAGTACTTC.

The chain carries TRBV5-1 and TRBJ2-5; tentatively, D is TRBD1 (5 bases). Between the trimmed V and J ends, which lost 0 bases and 11 bases, there was a span of 17 bases. The CDR3 extends over 14 amino acids. In germline, CDR1 is SGHRS, CDR2 YFSETQ. CDR3 sequence (DNA): TGCGCCAGCAGCTTGGTTCAGGGAAATGATGAGCAGTACTTC. The encoded protein is CASSLVQGNDEQYF.

The chain links TRBV7-9 to TRBJ1-1; no definite D call. This CDR3 is built from 13 residues. Trimming removed 6 bases at V and 1 base at J, with 9 bases between. Germline assignment: CDR1 SEHNR and CDR2 FQNEAQ (reference sequence). CDR3 residues: CASSPPRNTEAFF. The CDR3 DNA is TGTGCCAGCAGTCCCCCGAGGAACACTGAAGCTTTCTTT.

There are a few counts of this clonotype. The chain is built from TRBV7-2 and TRBJ1-6; 7 positions match TRBD1. CDR1 is SGHTA and CDR2 is FQGNSA in the germline V gene. CDR3 length: 15 amino acids. The V gene end was trimmed by 5 bases and the J gene end by 6 bases; junction bases not matched to a gene: 7. DNA of the CDR3: TGTGCCAGCAGCCTAATACAGGGGCCTAATTCACCCCTCCACTTT. Translating it yields CASSLIQGPNSPLHF. The full variable domain, its missing parts supplied by reference TRBV7-2 and TRBJ1-6, is GAGVSQSPSNKVTEKGKDVELRCDPISGHTALYWYRQSLGQGLEFLIYFQGNSAPDKSGLPSDRFSAERTGGSVSTLTIQRTQQEDSAVYLCASSLIQGPNSPLHFGNGTRLTVT.

The chain employs TRBV20-1 and TRBJ2-7; D is uncertain. The V end lost 2 bases, the J end lost 5 bases, and 16 bases lay between the germline ends. The CDR3 covers 14 residues. The V gene's germline CDR1 is DFQATT and CDR2 SNEGSKA (reference sequence). The CDR3 here is CSARPPGLANEQYF. The CDR3 region has the DNA TGCAGTGCTAGACCCCCAGGTCTCGCCAACGAGCAGTACTTC.

This chain joins TRBV4-1 and TRBJ1-2; D possibly corresponds to TRBD1 (6 bases). Looked up from germline, CDR1 is MGHRA and CDR2 is YSYEKL. The V gene lost 5 bases and the J gene lost 7 bases, with 23 bases spanning the gap. The length of the CDR3 is 16 residues. The CDR3 loop is CASSAGPVTGGVGYTF. DNA of the CDR3: TGCGCCAGCAGCGCGGGTCCCGTGACAGGTGGAGTTGGCTACACCTTC.